This passage covers 14 T cell receptor beta chains from one sample sequenced in a study of shared clonotypes between healthy human individuals. Profiling relied on immunoSEQ multiplex PCR, and the TCRdb table lists in-frame clones only, not all of them. The sample includes around 1.1 million clones, 75% to 80% of them seen just once. The specimen sequenced was memory CD4+ T cells from PBMCs. The subset was: CD45RA-negative fraction. The receptors come from a man aged 18 to 29 in good health. Some clones in this sample may be carry-over from other donors' samples.

The chain is built from TRBV30 and TRBJ1-4, with no clear D. The CDR3 runs to 15 residues. Trimming shortened V by 3 bases and J by 8 bases, and 19 bases separated the two germline ends. Germline values: CDR1 GTSNPN, CDR2 SVGIG (reference sequence). CDR3 loop: CAWSFSLGLREKLFF. The CDR3 DNA reads TGTGCCTGGAGCTTTTCGCTAGGCCTGAGGGAAAAACTGTTTTTT.

This sequence joins TRBV7-3 and TRBJ2-7; D remains unclear. Looked up from germline, CDR1 is SGHTA and CDR2 is FQGTGA. The CDR3 is 14 amino acids. Trimming shortened V by 6 bases and J by 2 bases, and 14 bases separated the two germline ends. The CDR3 sequence is CASSPGIDAYEQYF. The DNA for the CDR3 is TGTGCCAGCAGTCCCGGTATAGACGCCTACGAGCAGTACTTC.

This clone is a singleton in its sample. One end of the junction is discordant with germline, which a read error may explain. The gene calls are TRBV6-5 and TRBJ2-7; 8 bases are shared with TRBD2. This CDR3 comprises 11 residues. Germline V CDR1 and CDR2: MNHEY, SVGAGI. This CDR3 reads CASGSGSFVVF. Here the CDR3 DNA reads TGTGCCAGCGGGAGCGGGAGTTTTGTGGTCTTC.

The V call is TRBV5-1, the J call TRBJ2-7, with D perhaps TRBD2 (6 bases). The CDR3 totals 14 residues. Trimming cost V 0 bases and J 3 bases, with 10 bases left between them. From germline, CDR1 is SGHRS and CDR2 YFSETQ. The CDR3 coding sequence is TGCGCCAGCAGCTTGGACCGGGAGCGCTACGAGCAGTACTTC. Translation: CASSLDRERYEQYF.

V and J are TRBV28 and TRBJ1-5, with 10 positions matching TRBD1. Trimming took 5 bases from V and 9 from J; bases not matched to a gene: 10. This CDR3 is built from 15 residues. CDR1 and CDR2 from the germline V gene are MDHEN and SYDVKM. CDR3 DNA sequence: TGTGCCAGCAGTAAGGGGACAGGGGTTGTTTGGCCCCAGCATTTT. This translates into CASSKGTGVVWPQHF.

The V and J genes are TRBV4-2 and TRBJ1-4, with 10 bases that match TRBD1. The CDR3 runs 20 residues. The germline V gene has CDR1 LGHNA and CDR2 YNFKEQ. J gave up 2 bases and V 7 bases, and 19 bases lay outside the gene matches. DNA for the CDR3: TGTGCCAGCACCGCAGAGGGGACAGGGGCCCTCGGAGTTACTAATGAAAAACTGTTTTTT. Translation: CASTAEGTGALGVTNEKLFF.

The chain employs TRBV4-3 and TRBJ2-1; 7 positions agree with TRBD1. The CDR3 loop spans 19 amino acids. Germline trimming cut 1 base from V and 7 bases from J; bases unmatched to any gene: 19. Germline loops: CDR1 LGHNA, CDR2 YSLEER. The chain's CDR3 is CASSQVLTGQAGFRNEQFF. CDR3 in DNA: TGCGCCAGCAGCCAAGTCCTGACCGGACAGGCGGGCTTTCGGAATGAGCAGTTCTTC.

About this clone itself: Other DNA variants within this sample encode the same CDR3. V gene TRBV18 combines with J gene TRBJ1-1, with 7 bases lining up with TRBD1. The V segment lost 4 bases and the J segment 8 bases; nucleotides outside the gene matches: 1. Germline V lookup: CDR1 KGHSH, CDR2 LQKENI. The CDR3 is made up of 11 amino acids. CDR3 in amino acids: CASSQDREAFF. Written as DNA, the CDR3 is TGTGCCAGCTCACAGGACAGGGAAGCTTTCTTT.

CDR3 sequence reads: CASSPRTGGLTF. For the CDR3, the DNA is TGTGCCAGCAGTCCGAGGACAGGGGGGTTAACCTTC. V and J are TRBV27 and TRBJ1-2, with TRBD1 identical over 10 bases. CDR1 MNHEY and CDR2 SMNVEV come from the germline V gene (reference sequence). The junction had 8 bases not matched to a gene; V was cut back by 5 bases and J by 14 bases. The CDR3 spans 12 residues.

The rearrangement links TRBV5-1 to TRBJ1-4, with D unclear. V lost 0 bases and J 8 bases, leaving 11 bases between the germline ends. The CDR3 covers 14 residues. Germline V gene lookup returns CDR1 SGHRS and CDR2 YFSETQ. CDR3 DNA: TGCGCCAGCAGCTTGGGTACTGGGGTCGAAAAACTGTTTTTT. It encodes CASSLGTGVEKLFF.

The gene calls are TRBV29-1 and TRBJ2-5; D is unclear. The CDR3 has 11 amino acids. Germline lookup yields CDR1 SQVTM and CDR2 ANQGSEA. V was trimmed by 4 bases and J by 0 bases, leaving 3 bases between them. Here the CDR3 reads CSVGHQETQYF. DNA of the CDR3: TGCAGCGTTGGGCACCAAGAGACCCAGTACTTC.

This clone was detected a few times. Other DNA sequences in this sample translate to the same CDR3. The gene calls are TRBV19 and TRBJ2-3; D gene ambiguous. Between the trimmed V and J ends, which lost 5 bases and 0 bases, there was a span of 3 bases. Germline CDR1 reads LNHDA; CDR2 reads SQIVND (reference sequence). This CDR3 contains 12 residues. The CDR3 region is CASSPSTDTQYF. As DNA, the CDR3 is TGTGCCAGTAGTCCCAGCACAGATACGCAGTATTTT.

The chain combines TRBV29-1 with TRBJ2-5; 9 bases match TRBD1. The ends lost 7 bases at V and 5 bases at J; junction bases unmatched: 8. Germline CDR1 SQVTM, CDR2 ANQGSEA. The CDR3 spans 13 residues. The CDR3 DNA is TGCAGCGCCCAATATGGGACAGGGGAGACCCAGTACTTC. It translates to CSAQYGTGETQYF.

This clone came up a few times. V gene TRBV28 combines with J gene TRBJ1-1; possibly TRBD1 for D (5 bases). Trimming removed 2 bases from V and 10 bases from J, with 20 bases in between. Germline V gene data show CDR1 as MDHEN and CDR2 as SYDVKM. The CDR3 contains 15 residues. The CDR3 nucleotides read TGTGCCAGCAGTTTAAGCGGAGGTGAGGATGGGGGAGCTTTCTTT. Protein: CASSLSGGEDGGAFF.